The clone carrying this TCR beta chain was detected only a few times. This record belongs to a study of blood T cell repertoires in COVID-19. Study in general: Sources were T cells, B-cell-depleted T cells, or PBMCs; the material itself was cDNA or gDNA.

Trimming took 7 bases from V and 0 from J, leaving 12 bases between them. Germline assignment: CDR1 MNHEY and CDR2 SVGAGI. The CDR3 is 14 amino acids. As handled by the study authors: Cell counts per sample came from amplifying reference gene primers. Libraries were prepared by immunoSEQ multiplex PCR; TCRdb keeps only in-frame clonotypes and omits some of them. V and J calls and clone size are copied from that table; D and trimming were computed from the DNA. The data hold about 170,000 clones, with about 85% observed a single time. Sequencing was carried out using peripheral blood. The J gene is TRBJ1-1, the V gene TRBV6-5; D gene uncertain. The sequence was collected from a man aged 60-69 years who had recovered from COVID-19. CDR3 nucleotide sequence: TGTGCCAGCATGGTTGCGGGAATGAACACTGAAGCTTTCTTT. Protein: CASMVAGMNTEAFF.